This TCR beta chain was documented in a study of shared clonotypes between healthy human individuals. As processed by the authors: Junction-only immunoSEQ sequences carried no quality scores, so filtering differed. TCRdb keeps only in-frame clones here, not all; method: immunoSEQ multiplex PCR. V and J calls and clone size come straight from that table; D and trimming were deduced from the DNA. Among almost 750,000 clones listed, roughly 72% were seen once. The CDR3 is 17 residues long. In germline, CDR1 is MDHEN, CDR2 SYDVKM. V lost 2 bases and J 0 bases, leaving 15 bases between the germline ends. Sequencing was done on a sample of memory CD4+ T cells sorted from blood. Specified subset: CD45RA-negative fraction. The sequence was obtained from a woman aged 25 to 45 in good health. This chain joins TRBV28 and TRBJ2-3; D perhaps matches TRBD2 (6 bases). The CDR3 DNA follows: TGTGCCAGCAGTTTACTCGGGACTTCCCCTAGCACAGATACGCAGTATTTT. Residues: CASSLLGTSPSTDTQYF.